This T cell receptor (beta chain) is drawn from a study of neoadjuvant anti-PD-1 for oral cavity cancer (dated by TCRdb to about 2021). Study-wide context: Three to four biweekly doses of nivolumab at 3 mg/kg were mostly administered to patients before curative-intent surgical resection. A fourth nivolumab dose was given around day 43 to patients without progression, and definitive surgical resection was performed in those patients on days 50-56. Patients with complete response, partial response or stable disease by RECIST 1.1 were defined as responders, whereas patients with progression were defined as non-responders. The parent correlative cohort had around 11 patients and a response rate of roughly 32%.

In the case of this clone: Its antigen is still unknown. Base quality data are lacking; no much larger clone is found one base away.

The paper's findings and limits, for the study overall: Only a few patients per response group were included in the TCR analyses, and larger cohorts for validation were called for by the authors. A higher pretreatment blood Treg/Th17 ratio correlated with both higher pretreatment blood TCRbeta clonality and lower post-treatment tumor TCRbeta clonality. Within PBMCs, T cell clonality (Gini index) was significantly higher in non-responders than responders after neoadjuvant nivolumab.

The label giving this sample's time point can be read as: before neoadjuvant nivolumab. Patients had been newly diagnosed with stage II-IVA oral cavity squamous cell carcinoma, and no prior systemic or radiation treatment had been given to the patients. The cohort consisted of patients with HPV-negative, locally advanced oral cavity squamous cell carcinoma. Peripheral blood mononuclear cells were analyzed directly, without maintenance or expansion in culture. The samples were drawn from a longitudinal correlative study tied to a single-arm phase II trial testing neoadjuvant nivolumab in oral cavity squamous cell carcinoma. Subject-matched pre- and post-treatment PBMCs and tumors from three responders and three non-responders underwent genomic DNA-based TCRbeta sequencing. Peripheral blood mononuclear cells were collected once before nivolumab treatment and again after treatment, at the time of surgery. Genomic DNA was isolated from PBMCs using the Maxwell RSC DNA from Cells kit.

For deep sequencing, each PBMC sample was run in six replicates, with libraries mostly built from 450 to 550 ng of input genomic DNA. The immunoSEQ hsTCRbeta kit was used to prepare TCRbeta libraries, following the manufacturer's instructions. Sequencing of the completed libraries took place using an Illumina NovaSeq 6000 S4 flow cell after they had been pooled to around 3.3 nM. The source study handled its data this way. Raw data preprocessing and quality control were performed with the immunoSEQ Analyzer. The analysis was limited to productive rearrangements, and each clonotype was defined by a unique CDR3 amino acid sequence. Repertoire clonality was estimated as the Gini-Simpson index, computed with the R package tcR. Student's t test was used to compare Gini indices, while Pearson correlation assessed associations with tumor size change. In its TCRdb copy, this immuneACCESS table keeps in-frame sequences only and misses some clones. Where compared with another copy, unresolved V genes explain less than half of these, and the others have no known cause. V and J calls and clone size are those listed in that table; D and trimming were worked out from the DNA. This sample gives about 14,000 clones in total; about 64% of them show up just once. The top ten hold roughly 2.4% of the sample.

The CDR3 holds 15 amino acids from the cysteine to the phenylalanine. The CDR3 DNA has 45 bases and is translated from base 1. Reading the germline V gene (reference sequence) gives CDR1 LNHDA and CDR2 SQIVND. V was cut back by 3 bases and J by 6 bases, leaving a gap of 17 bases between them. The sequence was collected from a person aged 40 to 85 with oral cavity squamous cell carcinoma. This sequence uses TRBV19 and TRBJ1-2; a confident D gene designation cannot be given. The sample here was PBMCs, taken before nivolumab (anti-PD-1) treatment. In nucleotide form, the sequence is TGTGCCAGTAGTATTACCGCCGGAATGCGCCATGGCTACACCTTC. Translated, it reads CASSITAGMRHGYTF.